This entry lists 15 T cell receptor beta chains sequenced from one sample in a study of blood T cell repertoires in COVID-19. Measured with immunoSEQ multiplex PCR; TCRdb has only the in-frame clones, and not every one. This sample has approximately 210,000 clones, with 88% found just once. Sample: peripheral blood. The receptor set was obtained from a woman between 40 and 55 years old who had recovered from COVID-19.

To note about this clone: A read error may produce the germline difference seen at one junction end. V usage is TRBV6-6 and J usage is TRBJ1-2, with D unresolved. Germline values: CDR1 MNHNY, CDR2 SVGAGI (reference sequence). This CDR3 has 15 amino acids. In DNA, the CDR3 is TGTGCCAGCAGTTACACCTCTATCGCCAACTATGGTTACACCTTC. As protein: CASSYTSIANYGYTF.

The chain couples TRBV2 to TRBJ1-5; 7 bases are shared with TRBD1. This CDR3 has 14 residues. CDR1 and CDR2 (germline): SNHLY, FYNNEI. The V and J ends lost 9 bases and 2 bases, in that order; junction bases with no gene match: 7. The CDR3 is CASNIDRGNQPQHF. The CDR3 DNA reads TGTGCCAGTAACATTGACAGGGGCAATCAGCCCCAGCATTTT.

V and J are TRBV2 and TRBJ2-3, with D perhaps TRBD1 (5 bases). The CDR3 runs 16 residues. V dropped 4 bases and J dropped 0 bases, with 14 bases sitting between them. Germline V gene lookup returns CDR1 SNHLY and CDR2 FYNNEI. CDR3 in DNA: TGTGCCAGCAGTGTCTGGGGCGCTACTAGCACAGATACGCAGTATTTT. It specifies CASSVWGATSTDTQYF. The variable domain in full, with the rest retrieved from reference TRBV2 and TRBJ2-3, is EPEVTQTPSHQVTQMGQEVILRCVPISNHLYFYWYRQILGQKVEFLVSFYNNEISEKSEIFDDQFSVERPDGSNFTLKIRSTKLEDSAMYFCASSVWGATSTDTQYFGPGTRLTVL.

The CDR3 DNA is TGTGCCAGCAGCGTAGGGACTTCCCGCTCCTACAATGAGCAGTTCTTC. Translating gives CASSVGTSRSYNEQFF. The rearrangement uses TRBV9 and TRBJ2-1; D is perhaps TRBD2 (5 bases). This CDR3 is built from 16 residues. Germline V gene lookup returns CDR1 SGDLS and CDR2 YYNGEE. V lost 0 bases and J lost 0, with 10 bases in between. Drawing the rest from reference TRBV9 and TRBJ2-1, the complete variable domain is DSGVTQTPKHLITATGQRVTLRCSPRSGDLSVYWYQQSLDQGLQFLIQYYNGEERAKGNILERFSAQQFPDLHSELNLSSLELGDSALYFCASSVGTSRSYNEQFFGPGTRLTVL.

The genes are TRBV5-1 and TRBJ2-3; 7 positions agree with TRBD2. The CDR3 is 15 residues long. Germline trimming cut 4 bases from V and 5 bases from J; bases unmatched to any gene: 10. Germline CDR1 and CDR2: SGHRS and YFSETQ. The CDR3, as DNA: TGCGCCAGCAGCCCTCAGAGCGGGACCGGAGATACGCAGTATTTT. Its translation: CASSPQSGTGDTQYF.

The CDR3, as DNA: TGTGCCAGCAGTACTCGGGGGGTTAATGAAAAACTGTTTTTT. Amino acid sequence: CASSTRGVNEKLFF. The chain combines TRBV6-6 with TRBJ1-4; the D gene is possibly TRBD1 (5 bases). V gave up 5 bases and J gave up 4 bases, with 11 bases separating them. In germline, CDR1 is MNHNY, CDR2 SVGAGI (reference sequence). CDR3 length equals 14 residues.

The genes are TRBV19 and TRBJ1-2; 12 bases agree with TRBD1. There are 17 residues in the CDR3. V was pared by 3 bases and J by 4 bases, with 9 bases of the junction left unmatched. Looked up from germline, CDR1 is LNHDA and CDR2 is SQIVND (reference sequence). CDR3 amino acids: CASSIYGTGGFGYGYTF. The DNA for the CDR3 is TGTGCCAGTAGTATTTATGGGACAGGGGGCTTCGGCTATGGCTACACCTTC.

The CDR3 nucleotides are TGTGCCAGCAGGGTAACCCGGGACAGGGACTACGAGCAGTACTTC. Its protein is CASRVTRDRDYEQYF. The chain combines TRBV28 with TRBJ2-7; 9 positions agree with TRBD1. The CDR3 has 15 residues. Germline CDR1 MDHEN, CDR2 SYDVKM. V lost 6 bases, J lost 3 bases, and 9 bases stayed unmatched.

This chain joins TRBV2 and TRBJ1-1, with 10 bases fitting TRBD1. This CDR3 has 12 residues. With V trimmed by 5 bases and J by 11 bases, 5 bases remained unmatched. Germline-derived CDR1 and CDR2 are SNHLY and FYNNEI. CDR3 DNA: TGTGCCAGCAGTTTATCGGACAGGGGGGCTTTCTTT. The encoded protein is CASSLSDRGAFF.

This clone was seen a handful of times. This chain links TRBV4-2 with TRBJ1-1, with a weak D call TRBD1 (6 bases). There are 17 residues in the CDR3. Trimming left V 4 bases short and J 0 bases short, with 18 bases between. Germline loops: CDR1 LGHNA, CDR2 YNFKEQ. CDR3 residues: CASSPDGGRAVNTEAFF. CDR3 DNA sequence: TGTGCCAGCAGCCCTGATGGGGGCCGGGCGGTGAACACTGAAGCTTTCTTT.

The chain carries TRBV14 and TRBJ2-2; D unclear. The germline V and J ends were trimmed by 4 bases and 3 bases, with 9 bases remaining between them. The CDR3 runs 14 residues. Germline V gene lookup returns CDR1 SGHDN and CDR2 FVKESK. CDR3 loop: CASSRFGDTGELFF. CDR3 DNA sequence: TGTGCCAGCAGCCGATTCGGAGACACCGGGGAGCTGTTTTTT. Supplemented by reference TRBV14 and TRBJ2-2, the full variable domain reads EAGVTQFPSHSVIEKGQTVTLRCDPISGHDNLYWYRRVMGKEIKFLLHFVKESKQDESGMPNNRFLAERTGGTYSTLKVQPAELEDSGVYFCASSRFGDTGELFFGEGSRLTVL.

This chain joins TRBV7-2 and TRBJ2-1; the D gene is possibly TRBD1 (6 bases). Trimming removed 1 base at V and 9 bases at J, with 13 bases between. CDR1 is SGHTA, CDR2 FQGNSA, per germline. The CDR3 loop spans 14 amino acids. The CDR3 loop is CASSLVQGIVEQFF. As DNA, the CDR3 is TGTGCCAGCAGCTTAGTACAGGGTATCGTTGAGCAGTTCTTC.

The genes are TRBV28 and TRBJ2-1; 10 nucleotides agree with TRBD2. Germline lookup yields CDR1 MDHEN and CDR2 SYDVKM. The CDR3 totals 16 residues. V dropped 6 bases and J dropped 6; count of bases not matched to a gene: 11. The CDR3, as DNA: TGTGCCAGCAGGGAAGCGGGAGGGGACTTTGGCAATGAGCAGTTCTTC. Translation: CASREAGGDFGNEQFF.

The rearrangement links TRBV6-2 or TRBV6-3 to TRBJ1-5; 8 nucleotides line up with TRBD1. The CDR3 has 15 amino acids. The V gene end was trimmed by 5 bases and the J gene end by 1 base; junction bases not matched to a gene: 4. In germline, CDR1 is MNHEY, CDR2 SVGEGT. CDR3 bases: TGTGCCAGCAGTCCCCGGACAGGGAGCAATCAGCCCCAGCATTTT. Amino acid sequence: CASSPRTGSNQPQHF.

This clone was detected only once. The rearrangement joins TRBV7-2 to TRBJ2-7; 7 bases line up with TRBD2. Germline lookup yields CDR1 SGHTA and CDR2 FQGNSA. V dropped 4 bases and J dropped 3; count of bases not matched to a gene: 3. The length of the CDR3 is 13 residues. The DNA for the CDR3 is TGTGCCAGCAGCTCCCCTAGCGGCTACGAGCAGTACTTC. Translating it yields CASSSPSGYEQYF.